This T cell receptor (beta chain) was identified in a study of cytotoxic CD8 clonotypes in ibrutinib-treated CLL. This CDR3 has 16 amino acids. Per the germline V gene, CDR1 is SGDLS and CDR2 is YYNGEE. J lost 7 bases, V lost 3 bases, and 10 bases had no gene match. A 1 in 200,000 to 1 in 1 million T cell depth was the sequencing target. Assay used: immunoSEQ multiplex PCR; TCRdb lists only in-frame clones, some missing. This sample has about 140,000 clones, with around 82% found just once. The sample was PBMCs, taken after 36 months of ibrutinib treatment. The TCR sequence derives from a human donor with chronic lymphocytic leukemia. V and J are TRBV9 and TRBJ1-6; the match to TRBD1 covers 7 bases. This chain's CDR3 is CASSALQGMGNSPLHF. In DNA form, the CDR3 reads TGTGCCAGCAGCGCTCTACAGGGGATGGGCAATTCACCCCTCCACTTT.